The source of this TCR beta chain is a study of the immune and genomic landscape of osteosarcoma (dated by TCRdb to the early 2020s). Study-level background: The overall cohort was composed of a few dozen pediatric and adult patients with high-grade osteosarcoma, and a median age at diagnosis of 25 to 30 years (range roughly 5-90) was recorded. The cohort was enriched for poor-risk disease, with under 80% showing unfavorable pathologic response to standard therapy and approximately 67% deceased. In the overall cohort, 55% to 65% of patients were male, and approximately 80% had localized disease at diagnosis. To define immunogenic potential, the study profiled osteosarcoma specimens using whole genome, RNA and T-cell receptor sequencing along with immunohistochemistry and reverse phase protein arrays. To characterize the osteosarcoma immunogenomic landscape, the TCR sequencing results were combined with transcriptome, protein array and immunostaining data. The goal of the study was to explain why immune checkpoint inhibitors show limited clinical activity in osteosarcoma. Two samples from the same tumor site were contributed by each of a few patients. Paper-wide results and their limitations: Overall, productive TCR clonality was low, with an average of 0.09 and a maximum of 0.3, which suggests limited T-cell clonal expansion. Higher TCR productive clonality was observed in the immune-hot C3 cluster than in the cold C1 cluster, although TCR productive clonality remained low overall. Clonality benchmarks were derived from external normal skin and healthy peripheral blood data rather than from matched normal tissue. In five cases, the repertoire was dominated by a single hyperexpanded clone, and fewer than 100 T-cell clonotypes were detected in all five cases. Alongside the frozen tumor specimens, matched blood was collected from only a couple of patients. Sample size was not determined by any statistical method, because osteosarcoma is rare and all possible samples were collected.

V is cut back by 0 bases and J by 2 bases, with 5 bases in the junction unmatched. Via the germline V gene, CDR1 is SGHDT and CDR2 YYEEEE. The CDR3 contains 16 residues, cysteine and phenylalanine counted. The read is trimmed to its CDR3 DNA, 48 bases read in frame from base 1. This clone was seen once. Its antigen remains unidentified. No much larger clone exists at a distance of one base, and base qualities are not known. Post-treatment primary, local recurrence and metastasis tumors from poor-prognosis patients were used as specimens. TCR beta chain CDR3 regions were immunosequenced using the ImmunoSEQ Assay (Adaptive Biotechnologies). Processing in the source paper ran as follows. The ImmunoSEQ Analyzer platform was used to export TCRB rearrangements, read counts, read proportions and gene usage. T-cell clonality was computed as 1 minus Pielou's evenness on productive rearrangements. Clonal space homeostasis binned clonotypes as rare, small, medium, large or hyperexpanded (0.01 to 1 of the repertoire). TCR productive clonality was compared across immune clusters C1, C2 and C3 using the Wilcoxon rank sum test. Drawn from immuneACCESS, this table holds only the in-frame rearrangements with V and J called that TCRdb kept. Clones are partly lost; checked studies trace under half to an unresolved V gene and leave the rest unexplained. The V and J calls and clone size are taken from that table; D and trimming were inferred from the DNA. The sample has some 2,500 clones on record, approximately 72% of them singletons. The top ten hold approximately 13% of the sample.

This receptor was taken from a human donor with osteosarcoma. The chain employs TRBV5-6 and TRBJ1-5, with TRBD1 identical over 7 junction bases. The sequenced material came from osteosarcoma tumor tissue from the lung. The nucleotides read TGTGCCAGCAGCTTGGCACAGGGGAGGGGCAATCAGCCCCAGCATTTT. The translation is CASSLAQGRGNQPQHF.